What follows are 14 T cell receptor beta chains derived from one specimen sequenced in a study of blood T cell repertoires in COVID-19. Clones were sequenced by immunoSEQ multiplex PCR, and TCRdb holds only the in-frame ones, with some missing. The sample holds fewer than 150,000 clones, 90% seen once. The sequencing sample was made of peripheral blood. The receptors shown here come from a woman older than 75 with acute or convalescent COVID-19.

In nucleotides, the CDR3 is TGTGCCAGCTCACCCCTTGGACTAGCGGGGGCCATTGCTGGGGCCAACGTCCTGACTTTC. This sequence encodes CASSPLGLAGAIAGANVLTF. This chain links TRBV18 with TRBJ2-6; 13 bases line up with TRBD2. The CDR3 covers 20 residues. Germline CDR1 KGHSH, CDR2 LQKENI. Trimming cost V 3 bases and J 2 bases; bases outside gene matches: 10.

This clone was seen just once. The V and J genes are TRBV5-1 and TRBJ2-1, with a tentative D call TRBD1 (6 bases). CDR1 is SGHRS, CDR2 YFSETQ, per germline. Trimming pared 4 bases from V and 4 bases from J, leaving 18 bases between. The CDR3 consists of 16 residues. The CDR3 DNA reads TGCGCCAGCAGCCCTCTTGTGGGGACAACATACAATGAGCAGTTCTTC. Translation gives CASSPLVGTTYNEQFF.

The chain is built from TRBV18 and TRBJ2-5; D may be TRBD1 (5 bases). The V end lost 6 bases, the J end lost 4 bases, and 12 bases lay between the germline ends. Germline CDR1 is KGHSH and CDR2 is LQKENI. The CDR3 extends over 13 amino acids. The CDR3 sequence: CASSRTGLETQYF. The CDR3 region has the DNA TGTGCCAGCTCCCGAACAGGTCTAGAGACCCAGTACTTC.

CDR3 DNA sequence: TGCGCCAGCAGCCAGGGACAGGGAGAAGGCACTGAAGCTTTCTTT. As protein: CASSQGQGEGTEAFF. The rearrangement joins TRBV5-1 to TRBJ1-1; 9 positions match TRBD1. Trimming at V came to 4 bases and at J to 4 bases, leaving 8 bases not matched to a gene. This CDR3 has 15 residues. Germline V gene sequence: CDR1 SGHRS, CDR2 YFSETQ.

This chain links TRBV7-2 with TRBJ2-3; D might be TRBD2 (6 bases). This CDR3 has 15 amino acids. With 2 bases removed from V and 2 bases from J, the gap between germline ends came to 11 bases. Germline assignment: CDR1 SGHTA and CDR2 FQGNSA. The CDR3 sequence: CASSLYRGLTDTQYF. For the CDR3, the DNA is TGTGCCAGCAGCTTATATAGGGGACTCACAGATACGCAGTATTTT.

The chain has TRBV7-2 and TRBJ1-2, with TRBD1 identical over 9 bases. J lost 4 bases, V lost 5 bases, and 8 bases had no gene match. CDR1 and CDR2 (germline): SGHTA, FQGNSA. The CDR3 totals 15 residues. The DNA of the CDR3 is TGTGCCAGCAGCGAGGGGACAGGGAGGCTCTATGGCTACACCTTC. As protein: CASSEGTGRLYGYTF.

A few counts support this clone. Written as DNA, the CDR3 is TGTGCCAGCAGTTACTCGTGGGTGGGGGGTGAAGCTTTCTTT. Its protein product is CASSYSWVGGEAFF. The chain uses TRBV6-5 and TRBJ1-1; the D gene is possibly TRBD1 (5 bases). The V and J ends lost 0 bases and 7 bases respectively, with 12 bases between them. CDR1 MNHEY and CDR2 SVGAGI come from the germline V gene. The CDR3 consists of 14 residues.

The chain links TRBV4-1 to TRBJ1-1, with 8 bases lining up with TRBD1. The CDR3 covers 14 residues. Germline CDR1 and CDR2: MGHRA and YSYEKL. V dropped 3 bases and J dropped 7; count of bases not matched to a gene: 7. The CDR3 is CASSQNRGFSEAFF. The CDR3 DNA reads TGCGCCAGCAGCCAGAACAGGGGGTTTAGTGAAGCTTTCTTT.

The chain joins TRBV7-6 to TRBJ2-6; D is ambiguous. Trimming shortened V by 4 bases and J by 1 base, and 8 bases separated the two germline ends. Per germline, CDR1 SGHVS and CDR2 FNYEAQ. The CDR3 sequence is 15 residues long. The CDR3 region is CASSSGYSGANVLTF. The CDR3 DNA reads TGTGCCAGCAGCTCCGGGTATTCTGGGGCCAACGTCCTGACTTTC.

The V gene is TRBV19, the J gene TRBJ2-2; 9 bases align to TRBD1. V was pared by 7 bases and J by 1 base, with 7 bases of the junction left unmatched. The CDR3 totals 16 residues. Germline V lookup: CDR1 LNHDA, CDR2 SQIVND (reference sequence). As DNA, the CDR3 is TGTGCCAGTAAAGATTGGGGACAGGGGAACACCGGGGAGCTGTTTTTT. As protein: CASKDWGQGNTGELFF.

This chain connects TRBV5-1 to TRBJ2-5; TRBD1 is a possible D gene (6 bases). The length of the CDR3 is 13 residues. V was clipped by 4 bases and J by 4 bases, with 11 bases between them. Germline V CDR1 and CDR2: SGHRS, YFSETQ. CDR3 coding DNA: TGCGCCAGCAGCGAAGGACAGACAGAGACCCAGTACTTC. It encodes CASSEGQTETQYF.

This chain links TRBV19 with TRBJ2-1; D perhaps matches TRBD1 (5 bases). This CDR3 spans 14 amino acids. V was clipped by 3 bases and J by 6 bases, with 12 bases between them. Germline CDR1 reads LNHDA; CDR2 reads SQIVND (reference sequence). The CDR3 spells CASSIFRAANEQFF. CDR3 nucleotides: TGTGCCAGTAGTATTTTCAGGGCGGCCAATGAGCAGTTCTTC.

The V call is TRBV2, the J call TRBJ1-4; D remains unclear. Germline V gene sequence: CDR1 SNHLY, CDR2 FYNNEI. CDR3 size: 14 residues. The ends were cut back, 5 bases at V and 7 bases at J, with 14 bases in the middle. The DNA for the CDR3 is TGTGCCAGCAGTCTCGACGGTGGAGTTGAAAAACTGTTTTTT. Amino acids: CASSLDGGVEKLFF.

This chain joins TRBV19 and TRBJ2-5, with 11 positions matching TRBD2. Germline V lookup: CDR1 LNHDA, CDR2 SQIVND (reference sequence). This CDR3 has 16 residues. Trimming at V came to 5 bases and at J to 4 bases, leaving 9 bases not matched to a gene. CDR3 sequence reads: CASSSTSGEGSETQYF. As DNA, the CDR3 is TGTGCCAGTAGTTCGACTAGCGGGGAGGGGTCAGAGACCCAGTACTTC.